The 5 T cell receptor beta chains in this list originate from one sample, sequenced in a study of Tregs in tolerant kidney transplant recipients. The nonmyeloablative bone marrow transplants came from related graft donors, with transient mixed chimerism. Only in-frame clones appear in the TCRdb table, and some are missing; sequencing was by immunoSEQ multiplex PCR. The data hold 100,000 or so clones, with roughly 93% observed a single time. Source: CD4+ T cells from blood (PBMCs), taken 12 months after the transplant. These receptor sequences come from a human patient who received a combined kidney and bone marrow transplant. The T cells may partly be graft donor cells.

The CDR3 loop reads CASSPSIELSYEQYF. The CDR3 DNA follows: TGTGCCAGCTCACCGTCGATCGAACTGTCCTACGAGCAGTACTTC. This chain uses TRBV18 with TRBJ2-7; D unclear. The CDR3 has 15 residues. Trimming stripped 3 bases from V and 1 base from J, with 13 bases between. The V gene's germline CDR1 is KGHSH and CDR2 LQKENI.

The chain joins TRBV30 to TRBJ1-1; D is unresolved. This CDR3 has 14 amino acids. In germline, CDR1 is GTSNPN, CDR2 SVGIG (reference sequence). V shed 3 bases and J shed 5 bases, with 16 bases lying between them. Written as DNA, the CDR3 is TGTGCCTGGAGCCCGTTGTCCGGTGAGACTGAAGCTTTCTTT. The encoded protein is CAWSPLSGETEAFF. The variable domain in full, with the rest retrieved from reference TRBV30 and TRBJ1-1, is SQTIHQWPATLVQPVGSPLSLECTVEGTSNPNLYWYRQAAGRGLQLLFYSVGIGQISSEVPQNLSASRPQDRQFILSSKKLLLSDSGFYLCAWSPLSGETEAFFGQGTRLTVV.

The count of this clone is one. J is TRBJ2-2 and V is TRBV7-2; TRBD2 might be the D (6 bases). CDR3 length: 15 residues. V dropped 1 base and J dropped 1 base, with 7 bases sitting between them. Per the germline V gene, CDR1 is SGHTA and CDR2 is FQGNSA. CDR3 in DNA: TGTGCCAGCAGCTTAGTCGGGGGGAACACCGGGGAGCTGTTTTTT. This sequence encodes CASSLVGGNTGELFF.

The gene calls are TRBV13 and TRBJ2-3; a weak D match, TRBD2 (6 bases). Trimming stripped 4 bases from V and 4 bases from J, with 18 bases between. The CDR3 has 16 amino acids. Germline V lookup: CDR1 PRHDT, CDR2 FYEKMQ (reference sequence). The CDR3 nucleotides are TGTGCCAGCAGCTCCCCTGGCCGGGAGATCCCAGATACGCAGTATTTT. Its protein product is CASSSPGREIPDTQYF.

The chain couples TRBV7-2 to TRBJ2-7; TRBD2 matches at 15 bases. The CDR3 length is 17 residues. Germline V gene sequence: CDR1 SGHTA, CDR2 FQGNSA. J lost 4 bases, V lost 3 bases, and 7 bases had no gene match. The CDR3 protein is CASSFRTSGGAFYEQYF. The CDR3 DNA is TGTGCCAGCAGCTTCAGGACTAGCGGGGGGGCCTTTTACGAGCAGTACTTC.